The rows below give T cell receptor beta chains drawn from one sample of a study of beta chain features in type 1 diabetes. Clones were read by immunoSEQ multiplex PCR, and TCRdb kept only the in-frame ones, dropping some. The table records 600,000 or so clones, over 11% of them present only once. Sequencing was performed on naive CD4+ T cells from blood. Every receptor here comes from a young man with type 1 diabetes. Both conserved end residues are part of each CDR3. The order of the fields is J gene, clone size, V gene, D gene, CDR3 protein, CDR3 DNA. A D gene is named only where the DNA matches it firmly. Not every row has a clone size; where given, it reads once, few, many or a size class.

j_gene: TRBJ2-1
abundance: few
v_gene: TRBV29-1
d_gene: -
CDR3aa: CSLGAPTGNEQFF
CDR3nt: TGCAGCCTTGGGGCGCCCACGGGGAATGAGCAGTTCTTC

j_gene: TRBJ2-2
abundance: few
v_gene: TRBV7-9
d_gene: -
CDR3aa: CASSSAQHLNTGELFF
CDR3nt: TGTGCCAGCAGCTCCGCGCAACACCTGAACACCGGGGAGCTGTTTTTT

j_gene: TRBJ1-2
abundance: -
v_gene: TRBV28
d_gene: -
CDR3aa: CASSSGVLNYGYTF
CDR3nt: TGTGCCAGCAGTTCAGGGGTCCTTAACTATGGCTACACCTTC

j_gene: TRBJ1-5
abundance: -
v_gene: TRBV7-2
d_gene: -
CDR3aa: CAGCVRDTDHRNQPQHF
CDR3nt: TGTGCCGGATGTGTCCGGGACACCGACCATCGCAATCAGCCCCAGCATTTT

j_gene: TRBJ1-1
abundance: few
v_gene: TRBV14
d_gene: -
CDR3aa: CASSQEAGLTEAFF
CDR3nt: TGTGCCAGCAGCCAAGAAGCAGGGCTCACTGAAGCTTTCTTT

j_gene: TRBJ2-2
abundance: -
v_gene: TRBV6-6
d_gene: -
CDR3aa: CASVTGELFF
CDR3nt: TGTGCCAGTGTTACCGGGGAGCTGTTTTTT

j_gene: TRBJ2-3
abundance: few
v_gene: TRBV2
d_gene: TRBD2
CDR3aa: CASSEVLAGDTQYF
CDR3nt: TGTGCCAGCAGTGAAGTTCTAGCGGGCGATACGCAGTATTTT

j_gene: TRBJ2-5
abundance: -
v_gene: TRBV6-5
d_gene: TRBD1
CDR3aa: CASSYQGEETQYF
CDR3nt: TGTGCCAGCAGTTACCAGGGGGAAGAGACCCAGTACTTC

j_gene: TRBJ2-2
abundance: few
v_gene: TRBV7-2
d_gene: TRBD1
CDR3aa: CASSSDRTNTGELFF
CDR3nt: TGTGCCAGCAGCTCGGACAGGACGAACACCGGGGAGCTGTTTTTT

j_gene: TRBJ2-5
abundance: few
v_gene: TRBV5-1
d_gene: -
CDR3aa: CASSFGGSNTQETQYF
CDR3nt: TGCGCCAGCAGCTTTGGAGGCTCGAACACTCAAGAGACCCAGTACTTC

j_gene: TRBJ1-5
abundance: -
v_gene: TRBV6-5
d_gene: -
CDR3aa: CASSYRRSNQPQHF
CDR3nt: TGTGCCAGCAGTTACAGGCGTAGCAATCAGCCCCAGCATTTT

j_gene: TRBJ2-3
abundance: -
v_gene: TRBV4-2
d_gene: -
CDR3aa: CASSQDLGAVRDTQYF
CDR3nt: TGTGCCAGCAGCCAGGACCTCGGGGCTGTGAGAGATACGCAGTATTTT

j_gene: TRBJ1-3
abundance: -
v_gene: TRBV30
d_gene: -
CDR3aa: CAWRGGGNTIYF
CDR3nt: TGTGCCTGGAGGGGCGGTGGAAACACCATATATTTT

j_gene: TRBJ2-1
abundance: -
v_gene: TRBV10-3
d_gene: TRBD1
CDR3aa: CAISESRDRGSNEQFF
CDR3nt: TGTGCCATCAGTGAGTCGAGGGACAGGGGCTCAAATGAGCAGTTCTTC

j_gene: TRBJ2-3
abundance: few
v_gene: TRBV5-1
d_gene: -
CDR3aa: CATGLTTDTQYF
CDR3nt: TGCGCCACCGGATTAACAACGGATACGCAGTATTTT

j_gene: TRBJ2-2
abundance: few
v_gene: TRBV14
d_gene: -
CDR3aa: CASSQQMGTGELFF
CDR3nt: TGTGCCAGCAGTCAACAAATGGGCACCGGGGAGCTGTTTTTT

j_gene: TRBJ2-3
abundance: -
v_gene: TRBV7-2
d_gene: -
CDR3aa: CASILSRGTDTQYF
CDR3nt: TGTGCCAGCATCCTGAGTAGGGGTACAGATACGCAGTATTTT

j_gene: TRBJ2-4
abundance: -
v_gene: TRBV2
d_gene: -
CDR3aa: CASSFLVSADIQYF
CDR3nt: TGTGCCAGCAGTTTTTTGGTATCAGCCGACATTCAGTACTTC

j_gene: TRBJ1-2
abundance: -
v_gene: TRBV30
d_gene: -
CDR3aa: CAWSVQTSGPYRYTF
CDR3nt: TGTGCCTGGAGTGTACAGACGAGTGGACCCTATCGCTACACCTTC

j_gene: TRBJ1-1
abundance: -
v_gene: TRBV14
d_gene: TRBD1
CDR3aa: CASSQGTGAAAFF
CDR3nt: TGTGCCAGCAGCCAAGGGACAGGGGCGGCAGCTTTCTTT

j_gene: TRBJ2-2
abundance: -
v_gene: TRBV10-3
d_gene: TRBD2
CDR3aa: CAISETSGRTGELFF
CDR3nt: TGTGCCATCAGTGAGACTAGCGGGAGGACCGGGGAGCTGTTTTTT

j_gene: TRBJ2-1
abundance: -
v_gene: TRBV5-1
d_gene: TRBD2
CDR3aa: CASSPREGEPYNEQFF
CDR3nt: TGCGCCAGCAGCCCCCGGGAGGGGGAGCCATACAATGAGCAGTTCTTC

j_gene: TRBJ1-5
abundance: -
v_gene: TRBV4-1
d_gene: -
CDR3aa: CASSQDPAGNQPQHF
CDR3nt: TGCGCCAGCAGCCAAGATCCGGCAGGGAATCAGCCCCAGCATTTT

j_gene: TRBJ2-3
abundance: -
v_gene: TRBV6-5
d_gene: -
CDR3aa: CASSMRGITDTQYF
CDR3nt: TGTGCCAGCAGTATGAGGGGGATCACAGATACGCAGTATTTT

j_gene: TRBJ2-1
abundance: few
v_gene: TRBV10-3
d_gene: TRBD2
CDR3aa: CAISEGSGRNNEQFF
CDR3nt: TGTGCCATCAGTGAAGGTAGCGGGAGAAATAATGAGCAGTTCTTC

j_gene: TRBJ2-1
abundance: -
v_gene: TRBV10-2
d_gene: TRBD2
CDR3aa: CASAGTSGSQGLNEQFF
CDR3nt: TGCGCCAGCGCCGGGACTAGCGGGAGCCAGGGGCTCAATGAGCAGTTCTTC

j_gene: TRBJ2-5
abundance: few
v_gene: TRBV5-8
d_gene: -
CDR3aa: CASSSTVGGRGETQYF
CDR3nt: TGTGCCAGCAGCTCGACAGTTGGGGGTCGCGGAGAGACCCAGTACTTC

j_gene: TRBJ1-1
abundance: -
v_gene: TRBV30
d_gene: -
CDR3aa: CAWSVGTEAFF
CDR3nt: TGTGCCTGGAGTGTCGGCACTGAAGCTTTCTTT

j_gene: TRBJ1-1
abundance: few
v_gene: TRBV29-1
d_gene: -
CDR3aa: CSVERKRAFF
CDR3nt: TGCAGCGTTGAAAGGAAGAGAGCTTTCTTT

j_gene: TRBJ2-2
abundance: few
v_gene: TRBV11-1
d_gene: TRBD1
CDR3aa: CASSLIGQGNTGELFF
CDR3nt: TGTGCCAGCAGCTTAATTGGACAGGGGAACACCGGGGAGCTGTTTTTT

j_gene: TRBJ2-3
abundance: -
v_gene: TRBV10-3
d_gene: -
CDR3aa: CAISEYRTAAGPDTQYF
CDR3nt: TGTGCCATCAGTGAGTATCGGACAGCGGCGGGTCCAGATACGCAGTATTTT

j_gene: TRBJ1-1
abundance: few
v_gene: TRBV30
d_gene: -
CDR3aa: CAWSVQEDTEAFF
CDR3nt: TGTGCCTGGAGTGTACAAGAGGACACTGAAGCTTTCTTT

j_gene: TRBJ2-1
abundance: -
v_gene: TRBV29-1
d_gene: TRBD2
CDR3aa: CSVEHGLAGYNEQFF
CDR3nt: TGCAGCGTTGAACACGGGCTAGCGGGGTACAATGAGCAGTTCTTC

j_gene: TRBJ2-4
abundance: few
v_gene: TRBV7-2
d_gene: TRBD1
CDR3aa: CASSPGGRVTKNIQYF
CDR3nt: TGTGCCAGCAGCCCAGGGGGACGGGTAACCAAAAACATTCAGTACTTC

j_gene: TRBJ2-7
abundance: -
v_gene: TRBV6-5
d_gene: -
CDR3aa: CASSSTFSGRRSEQYF
CDR3nt: TGTGCCAGCAGTTCCACATTTAGCGGAAGACGTAGCGAGCAGTACTTC

j_gene: TRBJ2-7
abundance: few
v_gene: TRBV30
d_gene: -
CDR3aa: CAWSVGSYEQYF
CDR3nt: TGTGCCTGGAGTGTCGGGTCCTACGAGCAGTACTTC

j_gene: TRBJ2-1
abundance: few
v_gene: TRBV18
d_gene: -
CDR3aa: CASSPPGRPQGNEQFF
CDR3nt: TGTGCCAGCTCACCACCGGGCCGACCGCAAGGGAATGAGCAGTTCTTC